One and the same sample provided the 15 T cell receptor beta chains below, sequenced in a study of T cells in Graves' hyperthyroidism and ophthalmopathy. It was RNA transcripts that yielded the amplified TCR beta CDR3 regions. The HTBI primer set served for first-round RT-PCR of the TCR CDR3. In TCRdb, the multiplex PCR reads were re-called with MiXCR into one record per CDR3 protein. The sample consists of more than 350,000 distinct CDR3 sequences, about 14% of them appearing once. The sequenced sample consisted of blood. These TCRs come from a woman aged 25 to 45 with Graves' ophthalmopathy.

This clonotype was observed many times. The rearrangement joins TRBV7-9 to TRBJ2-7, with D unclear. The CDR3 is made up of 15 amino acids. Germline V gene lookup returns CDR1 SEHNR and CDR2 FQNEAQ (reference sequence). Trimming removed 10 bases from V and 1 base from J, with 20 bases in between. CDR3 DNA sequence: TGTGCCACCCTTCGATCGGCACCCCCTTCCTACGAGCAGTACTTC. Its protein product is CATLRSAPPSYEQYF.

This clonotype was counted ten times or more. The gene calls are TRBV12-3 or TRBV12-4 and TRBJ2-5, with 9 bases identical to TRBD1. V lost 5 bases to trimming and J lost 5 bases; unmatched junction nucleotides: 6. The CDR3 is 14 amino acids. The CDR3 region has the DNA TGTGCCAGCAGTAAGGGACAGGGATTGGAGACCCAGTACTTC. Its protein product is CASSKGQGLETQYF.

In its sample, this clonotype was seen many times. The genes are TRBV9 and TRBJ2-5; 8 nucleotides match TRBD2. The CDR3 consists of 16 residues. V gave up 4 bases and J gave up 1 base; unmatched junction bases: 9. Germline V gives CDR1 SGDLS, CDR2 YYNGEE. CDR3 in DNA: TGTGCCAGCAGCCCTACCCGGACTAGCCCCCAAGAGACCCAGTACTTC. Protein sequence: CASSPTRTSPQETQYF.

There are many counts of this clonotype. This sequence joins TRBV20-1 and TRBJ1-1; D is undetermined. Per the germline V gene, CDR1 is DFQATT and CDR2 is SNEGSKA (reference sequence). This CDR3 region has 15 residues. Trimming removed 3 bases from V and 1 base from J, with 15 bases in between. CDR3 loop: CSASWGQGPNTEAFF. CDR3 bases: TGCAGTGCTAGTTGGGGTCAAGGACCGAACACTGAAGCTTTCTTT.

On this clonotype: This may stem from a read error, because a much larger clone lies one nucleotide away. The chain recombines TRBV7-3 with TRBJ2-1; D is unclear. V gave up 6 bases and J gave up 10 bases, with 10 bases separating them. This CDR3 region has 11 residues. CDR1 and CDR2 from the germline V gene are SGHTA and FQGTGA. CDR3 DNA: TGTGCCAGCAGTCAGAATGAGGAGCAGTTCTTC. It specifies CASSQNEEQFF.

This chain connects TRBV19 to TRBJ1-5, with D possibly TRBD1 on 5 matching bases. The CDR3 loop spans 16 amino acids. V was clipped by 5 bases and J by 0 bases, with 14 bases between them. The germline V gene has CDR1 LNHDA and CDR2 SQIVND (reference sequence). The CDR3 nucleotides are TGTGCCAGTAGTTTTCGAGGGGCGCGTAGCAATCAGCCCCAGCATTTT. Protein sequence: CASSFRGARSNQPQHF.

This clonotype was observed a few times. A read error is possible here, since a much larger clone lies one base away. The chain has TRBV7-9 and TRBJ2-7; no definite D call. V was clipped by 4 bases and J by 6 bases, with 13 bases between them. The CDR3 has 13 residues. In germline, CDR1 is SEHNR, CDR2 FQNEAQ (reference sequence). The CDR3 sequence is CASSSGPPFEQYF. CDR3 bases: TGTGCCAGCAGCTCCGGACCGCCTTTCGAGCAGTACTTC.

At least ten counts were recorded for this clonotype. The V call is TRBV29-1, the J call TRBJ2-3; D gene ambiguous. Germline V gene data show CDR1 as SQVTM and CDR2 as ANQGSEA. This CDR3 is built from 14 residues. The V gene lost 4 bases and the J gene lost 2 bases, with 13 bases spanning the gap. The CDR3 DNA reads TGCAGCGTTGTGGCGGACCTCTACACAGATACGCAGTATTTT. Its translation: CSVVADLYTDTQYF.

This clonotype was seen a handful of times. This chain joins TRBV5-1 and TRBJ2-3; the D is unclear. The germline gives CDR1 SGHRS, CDR2 YFSETQ. Deletions cut 0 bases from V and 4 bases from J, with 12 bases between. The length of the CDR3 is 15 residues. Written as DNA, the CDR3 is TGCGCCAGCAGCTTGGAGGGATCCAACTCAGATACGCAGTATTTT. It codes for CASSLEGSNSDTQYF.

This clonotype was seen repeatedly, ten times or more. The rearrangement uses TRBV7-6 and TRBJ2-5; D is unresolved. This CDR3 is 15 amino acids long. CDR1 and CDR2 from the germline V gene are SGHVS and FNYEAQ. Deletions cut 2 bases from V and 0 bases from J, with 10 bases between. The CDR3 sequence: CASSLRRANQETQYF. CDR3 DNA sequence: TGTGCCAGCAGCTTACGTAGGGCCAACCAAGAGACCCAGTACTTC.

This clonotype was seen only a few times. The chain is built from TRBV9 and TRBJ2-3, with 7 bases matching TRBD2. V was pared by 2 bases and J by 7 bases, with 13 bases of the junction left unmatched. Germline values: CDR1 SGDLS, CDR2 YYNGEE. This CDR3 is built from 16 residues. CDR3 nucleotides: TGTGCCAGCAGCGTTAGCCTAGCGGAGAGTTCCAATACGCAGTATTTT. It encodes CASSVSLAESSNTQYF.

This clonotype was seen ten or more times. The chain is built from TRBV30 and TRBJ2-7; perhaps TRBD1 as D (6 bases). Germline CDR1 and CDR2: GTSNPN and SVGIG (reference sequence). Trimming left V 2 bases short and J 5 bases short, with 10 bases between. The CDR3 is 12 residues long. Here the CDR3 DNA reads TGTGCCTGGAGTAACAGGGTTAACGAGCAGTACTTC. It is translated as CAWSNRVNEQYF. Full variable domain (remainder filled in from reference TRBV30 and TRBJ2-7): SQTIHQWPATLVQPVGSPLSLECTVEGTSNPNLYWYRQAAGRGLQLLFYSVGIGQISSEVPQNLSASRPQDRQFILSSKKLLLSDSGFYLCAWSNRVNEQYFGPGTRLTVT.

In its sample, this clonotype was seen a few times. This chain connects TRBV7-9 to TRBJ2-3, with 7 bases fitting TRBD2. The germline V gene encodes CDR1 SEHNR and CDR2 FQNEAQ (reference sequence). V was clipped by 1 base and J by 8 bases; unmatched bases: 3. This CDR3 has 13 amino acids. For the CDR3, the DNA is TGTGCCAGCAGCTTAGGGGGGGGGGTTACGCAGTATTTT. This encodes CASSLGGGVTQYF.

This clonotype has a handful of counts. The gene calls are TRBV6-1 and TRBJ1-2; 10 bases map to TRBD1. CDR3 length: 14 amino acids. CDR1 is MNHNS and CDR2 is SASEGT in the germline V gene. Trimming cost V 6 bases and J 6 bases; bases outside gene matches: 7. CDR3 DNA sequence: TGTGCCAGCAGAAGACAGGGGGCTTCTCATGGCTACACCTTC. Translated, it gives CASRRQGASHGYTF.

V is TRBV7-8 and J is TRBJ2-3, with TRBD1 matching 9 bases. V lost 5 bases, J lost 0 bases, and 3 bases stayed unmatched. CDR1 SGHVS and CDR2 FQNEAQ come from the germline V gene. This CDR3 region has 15 residues. CDR3 loop: CASSTGQGSTDTQYF. CDR3 DNA sequence: TGTGCCAGCAGCACGGGACAGGGTAGCACAGATACGCAGTATTTT. Based on the CDR3 plus reference TRBV7-8 and TRBJ2-3, the full variable domain is GAGVSQSPRYKVAKRGQDVALRCDPISGHVSLFWYQQALGQGPEFLTYFQNEAQLDKSGLPSDRFFAERPEGSVSTLKIQRTQQEDSAVYLCASSTGQGSTDTQYFGPGTRLTVL.